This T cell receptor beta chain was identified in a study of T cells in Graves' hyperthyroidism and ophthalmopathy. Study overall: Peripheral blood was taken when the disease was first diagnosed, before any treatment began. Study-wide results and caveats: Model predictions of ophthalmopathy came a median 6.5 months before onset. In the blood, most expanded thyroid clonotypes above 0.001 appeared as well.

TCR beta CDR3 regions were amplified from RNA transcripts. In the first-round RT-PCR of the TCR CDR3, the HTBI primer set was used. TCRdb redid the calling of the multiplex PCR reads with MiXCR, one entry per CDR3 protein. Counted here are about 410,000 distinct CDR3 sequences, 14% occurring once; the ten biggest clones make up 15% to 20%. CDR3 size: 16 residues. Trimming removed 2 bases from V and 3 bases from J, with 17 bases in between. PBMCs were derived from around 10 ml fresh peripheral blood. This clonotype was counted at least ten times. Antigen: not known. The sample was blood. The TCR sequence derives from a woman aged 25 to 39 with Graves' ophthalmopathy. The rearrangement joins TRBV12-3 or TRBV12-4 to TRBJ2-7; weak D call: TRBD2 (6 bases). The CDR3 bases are TGTGCCAGCAGTTTAATGATTGCGGGGTTAGACTACGAGCAGTACTTC. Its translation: CASSLMIAGLDYEQYF.